A single TCR beta chain is shown here with its context. The data were taken from a study of blood T cell repertoires in COVID-19. The assay was immunoSEQ multiplex PCR, and TCRdb's table has in-frame clones only and misses some. The data show 20,000 to 30,000 clones, with roughly 66% seen just once and approximately 7% held by the top ten. The V gene's germline CDR1 is MGHRA and CDR2 YSYEKL. Losses at the gene ends were 2 bases for V and 4 bases for J; bases not matched to a gene: 6. The CDR3 sequence is 15 residues long. The sequencing sample was made of peripheral blood. This clonotype was obtained from a man aged 55 to 70 with active or convalescent COVID-19. The chain employs TRBV4-1 and TRBJ1-2, with 8 bases aligning to TRBD1. The CDR3 region is CASSQQQGGGYGYTF. CDR3 bases: TGCGCCAGCAGCCAACAACAGGGGGGAGGCTATGGCTACACCTTC.